Only a few counts were recorded for the clone carrying this T cell receptor beta chain. These data are taken from a study of regulatory T cells in long-lasting Graves disease. The germline V gene has CDR1 SGHTA and CDR2 FQGNSA. Trimming pared 2 bases from V and 5 bases from J, leaving 13 bases between. The CDR3 has 16 residues. Time point described: newly diagnosed GD, antithyroid drugs for less than 3 months. PBMC RNA served as the TCR library source. Both iRepertoire HTBI primers and Arm-PCR of CDR3 regions were used to build the TCR beta libraries. MiXCR was run by TCRdb on the multiplex PCR reads, yielding one entry per CDR3 protein. The data show about 430,000 distinct CDR3 sequences, 15% seen once. This sample was shared with a second study, whose subject was T cells in Graves' hyperthyroidism and ophthalmopathy. From that paper: In the first-round RT-PCR of the TCR CDR3, the HTBI primer set was used.

Sequencing was performed on peripheral blood mononuclear cells (PBMCs), taken at new diagnosis, from a patient treated with antithyroid drugs. The sequence came from a woman in her thirties or forties with Graves disease. The J gene is TRBJ2-6, the V gene TRBV7-2, with TRBD1 as a possible D gene (5 bases). CDR3 DNA: TGTGCCAGCAGCTTAAAAGGGGCTATAAGGGCCAACGTCCTGACTTTC. Amino acids: CASSLKGAIRANVLTF.